This T cell receptor beta chain appears in the sequencing data of a study of T cell responses to AZD1222 COVID-19 vaccine. Sequencing was performed with immunoSEQ multiplex PCR; in TCRdb, only in-frame clones are kept and a portion is missing. Of 200,000 to 250,000 clones listed, under 95% are singletons. This CDR3 has 13 amino acids. V was clipped by 6 bases and J by 5 bases, with 14 bases between them. In germline, CDR1 is SGHTA, CDR2 FQGNSA. Study results and caveats: Unmutated variant regions are reportedly the target of nearly half of TCRs that are spike-specific.

With regard to this clone: Its target is unknown.

The chain joins TRBV7-2 to TRBJ2-7, with D hard to call. The source material was peripheral blood, sampled on day 0 of MenACWY control vaccination. The clonotype comes from an adult in good health. CDR3 loop: CASSLTRLDEQYF. CDR3 nucleotides: TGTGCCAGCAGTCTTACCCGGTTGGACGAGCAGTACTTC.